The TCR beta chain under discussion was sequenced for a study of OX40 agonist ivuxolimab in advanced cancers. At the level of the study: Among those enrolled, mean age was roughly 55 years (range about 23 to 90) and about 79% were male.

Study-wide results and caveats: Low normalized T-cell clonal expansion was additionally recorded for some nonresponders.

In the case of this clone: The antigen is undetermined.

V lost 4 bases, J lost 7 bases, and 9 bases stayed unmatched. Germline V gene data show CDR1 as LNHNV and CDR2 as YYDKDF (reference sequence). The CDR3 contains 17 residues. Clones were read by immunoSEQ multiplex PCR, and TCRdb kept only the in-frame ones, dropping some. The sample consists of about 79,000 clones, roughly 90% of them appearing once. This receptor was taken from an adult with an advanced solid tumor such as melanoma, head and neck, liver or kidney cancer. The rearrangement joins TRBV15 to TRBJ2-2; TRBD2 aligns across 13 bases. Sequencing was performed on CD4+ or CD8+ T cells sorted from blood, taken in a trial of the OX40 agonist ivuxolimab. CDR3 DNA sequence: TGTGCCACCAGCAAGGGACTAGCGGGGCCTCCTGGCGGGGAGCTGTTTTTT. Translation gives CATSKGLAGPPGGELFF.